These 19 T cell receptor beta chains share one sample of origin, sequenced in a study of blood T cell repertoires in COVID-19. The table came from immunoSEQ multiplex PCR; TCRdb's copy has only in-frame clones and leaves some out. The sample holds 30,000 to 40,000 clones, around 93% seen once. Sequenced material: peripheral blood. These receptors were obtained from a woman aged 25 to 39 in a cohort sampled during active COVID-19.

The chain has TRBV5-1 and TRBJ2-3; 13 nucleotides match TRBD2. Trimming cost V 7 bases and J 4 bases; bases outside gene matches: 6. Germline CDR1 SGHRS, CDR2 YFSETQ. The CDR3 runs to 15 residues. CDR3 bases: TGCGCCAGCTCCCGACTAGCGGGAGGATCAGATACGCAGTATTTT. It yields the protein CASSRLAGGSDTQYF. Supplemented by reference TRBV5-1 and TRBJ2-3, the full variable domain reads KAGVTQTPRYLIKTRGQQVTLSCSPISGHRSVSWYQQTPGQGLQFLFEYFSETQRNKGNFPGRFSGRQFSNSRSEMNVSTLELGDSALYLCASSRLAGGSDTQYFGPGTRLTVL.

V usage is TRBV15 and J usage is TRBJ1-2; D unclear. V lost 0 bases and J 3 bases, leaving 11 bases between the germline ends. Germline lookup yields CDR1 LNHNV and CDR2 YYDKDF (reference sequence). The CDR3 is 15 residues long. CDR3: CATSRDNSLYYGYTF. The CDR3 DNA reads TGTGCCACCAGCAGAGATAATAGCCTTTACTATGGCTACACCTTC. The whole variable domain, filled in from reference TRBV15 and TRBJ1-2, reads DAMVIQNPRYQVTQFGKPVTLSCSQTLNHNVMYWYQQKSSQAPKLLFHYYDKDFNNEADTPDNFQSRRPNTSFCFLDIRSPGLGDTAMYLCATSRDNSLYYGYTFGSGTRLTVV.

The CDR3 region is CAWTDRGAREQYF. CDR3 DNA sequence: TGTGCCTGGACAGACAGGGGTGCGAGGGAGCAGTACTTC. The chain has TRBV30 and TRBJ2-7; TRBD1 matches at 8 bases. From germline, CDR1 is GTSNPN and CDR2 SVGIG (reference sequence). V shed 4 bases, J shed 7 bases, and the junction held 9 bases outside the gene matches. CDR3 length: 13 amino acids.

As for this clone: Other DNA sequences in the sample encode the same CDR3. The chain is built from TRBV13 and TRBJ1-6; D ambiguous. Germline V lookup: CDR1 PRHDT, CDR2 FYEKMQ (reference sequence). The V end was cut by 5 bases, the J end by 0 bases, with 11 bases between. CDR3 length: 16 residues. This CDR3 is CASSPGGSSYNSPLHF. The CDR3 nucleotides are TGTGCCAGCAGCCCCGGCGGAAGCTCCTATAATTCACCCCTCCACTTT. The whole variable domain, remainder taken from reference TRBV13 and TRBJ1-6, is AAGVIQSPRHLIKEKRETATLKCYPIPRHDTVYWYQQGPGQDPQFLISFYEKMQSDKGSIPDRFSAQQFSDYHSELNMSSLELGDSALYFCASSPGGSSYNSPLHFGNGTRLTVT.

V and J are TRBV7-3 and TRBJ1-1; the match to TRBD1 covers 9 bases. After removal of 5 bases from V and 5 bases from J, the junction contained 6 bases not matched to a gene. This CDR3 has 14 residues. In germline, CDR1 is SGHTA, CDR2 FQGTGA. The DNA for the CDR3 is TGTGCCAGCAGCCGGACAGGGGAGTGGACTGAAGCTTTCTTT. This encodes CASSRTGEWTEAFF.

The chain recombines TRBV24-1 with TRBJ2-3; 14 bases are shared with TRBD2. Trimming cost V 3 bases and J 2 bases; bases outside gene matches: 6. The V gene's germline CDR1 is KGHDR and CDR2 SFDVKD. This CDR3 comprises 18 residues. Here the CDR3 DNA reads TGTGCCACCAGTGATCCCGGGACTAGCGGGAGTTTCACAGATACGCAGTATTTT. It codes for CATSDPGTSGSFTDTQYF.

CDR3 sequence (DNA): TGTGCCAGCAGCCATGGGAGTGAGCAGGGGCTTGGGAACACTGAAGCTTTCTTT. The encoded protein is CASSHGSEQGLGNTEAFF. The chain is built from TRBV9 and TRBJ1-1, with D possibly being TRBD1 (6 bases). Trimming shortened V by 4 bases and J by 1 base, and 23 bases separated the two germline ends. This CDR3 is 18 amino acids long. Germline-derived CDR1 and CDR2 are SGDLS and YYNGEE.

The sample holds one count of this clone. The J gene is TRBJ2-1, the V gene TRBV27, with TRBD1 matching 11 bases. CDR1 and CDR2 (germline): MNHEY, SMNVEV (reference sequence). CDR3 length: 15 residues. J was trimmed by 3 bases and V by 8 bases; bases with no gene match: 6. DNA for the CDR3: TGTGCCAGCGCCCCGGGACAGGGGGGCTACAATGAGCAGTTCTTC. Its translation is CASAPGQGGYNEQFF.

CDR3 nucleotide sequence: TGTGCCAGCAGCCCAGCGGTAGCTGGTGGCTACGAGCAGTACTTC. Translated, it gives CASSPAVAGGYEQYF. The V call is TRBV11-3, the J call TRBJ2-7; D might be TRBD2 (5 bases). Germline CDR1 SGHNT, CDR2 YENEEA. The CDR3 loop spans 15 amino acids. V shed 5 bases and J shed 3 bases, with 17 bases lying between them.

This sequence joins TRBV5-1 and TRBJ1-1; 7 bases align to TRBD1. Germline V lookup: CDR1 SGHRS, CDR2 YFSETQ. V was pared by 0 bases and J by 6 bases, with 5 bases of the junction left unmatched. The CDR3 sequence is 14 residues long. The CDR3 loop is CASSLADRDPEAFF. DNA for the CDR3: TGCGCCAGCAGCTTGGCCGACAGGGATCCTGAAGCTTTCTTT.

The V call is TRBV19, the J call TRBJ1-2, with 7 bases aligning to TRBD1. Germline lookup yields CDR1 LNHDA and CDR2 SQIVND (reference sequence). V was clipped by 6 bases and J by 3 bases; unmatched bases: 7. This CDR3 region has 14 residues. The CDR3 loop reads CASRRGGVDYGYTF. CDR3 sequence (DNA): TGTGCCAGTAGAAGAGGGGGCGTAGACTATGGCTACACCTTC.

This rearrangement joins TRBV7-2 to TRBJ2-7, with TRBD2 matching over 7 bases. The CDR3 covers 14 residues. Per the germline V gene, CDR1 is SGHTA and CDR2 is FQGNSA. V shed 3 bases and J 2 bases; nucleotides not matched to a gene: 4. CDR3 DNA: TGTGCCAGCAGCTTTGCGGGAGCTACCTACGAGCAGTACTTC. It is translated as CASSFAGATYEQYF. The full variable domain, its missing parts supplied by reference TRBV7-2 and TRBJ2-7, is GAGVSQSPSNKVTEKGKDVELRCDPISGHTALYWYRQSLGQGLEFLIYFQGNSAPDKSGLPSDRFSAERTGGSVSTLTIQRTQQEDSAVYLCASSFAGATYEQYFGPGTRLTVT.

The rearrangement uses TRBV4-3 and TRBJ2-1; weak D call: TRBD1 (5 bases). This CDR3 comprises 16 residues. The V end lost 2 bases, the J end lost 1 base, and 12 bases lay between the germline ends. The germline V gene encodes CDR1 LGHNA and CDR2 YSLEER. The CDR3 loop reads CASSQRVQGSYNEQFF. In DNA form, the CDR3 reads TGCGCCAGCAGCCAAAGAGTGCAGGGTTCCTACAATGAGCAGTTCTTC.

J is TRBJ2-7 and V is TRBV3-1 (or the pseudogene TRBV3-2); a possible D gene is TRBD2 (5 bases). Between the trimmed V and J ends, which lost 1 base and 4 bases, there was a span of 5 bases. The CDR3 length is 12 residues. Germline loops: CDR1 LGHDT, CDR2 YNNKEL (reference sequence). CDR3 amino acids: CASSQAGYEQYF. The CDR3 DNA sequence: TGTGCCAGCAGCCAAGCGGGGTACGAGCAGTACTTC.

The CDR3: CASGEDEAGEKLFF. The CDR3 DNA sequence: TGTGCCAGCGGGGAGGACGAGGCCGGGGAAAAACTGTTTTTT. The chain has TRBV2 and TRBJ1-4, with unresolved D. Per the germline V gene, CDR1 is SNHLY and CDR2 is FYNNEI. Trimming removed 8 bases at V and 8 bases at J, with 18 bases between. This CDR3 is built from 14 residues.

The chain is built from TRBV10-3 and TRBJ1-1; a weak D match, TRBD1 (6 bases). Trimming cost V 5 bases and J 3 bases, with 10 bases left between them. Germline lookup yields CDR1 ENHRY and CDR2 SYGVKD. The CDR3 has 13 residues. The CDR3 region is CAISMGAYTEAFF. CDR3 coding DNA: TGTGCCATCAGTATGGGGGCTTACACTGAAGCTTTCTTT.

This chain connects TRBV6-5 to TRBJ2-2; D is uncertain. Per the germline V gene, CDR1 is MNHEY and CDR2 is SVGAGI. The CDR3 length is 15 residues. V lost 0 bases and J 5 bases, leaving 10 bases between the germline ends. The CDR3 DNA sequence: TGTGCCAGCAGTTACTCGTCACTACCTACCGGGGAGCTGTTTTTT. Protein sequence: CASSYSSLPTGELFF.

The chain uses TRBV7-2 and TRBJ2-1; 8 bases match TRBD1. This CDR3 is built from 14 residues. CDR1 and CDR2 from the germline V gene are SGHTA and FQGNSA. Unmatched junction bases numbered 6, after V lost 4 bases and J lost 7 bases. CDR3 bases: TGTGCCAGCAGCTCCGGACAGGGTGTGAATGAGCAGTTCTTC. Encoded protein: CASSSGQGVNEQFF.

The V call is TRBV7-8, the J call TRBJ2-7, with 8 bases fitting TRBD1. The V and J ends lost 7 bases and 0 bases, in that order; junction bases with no gene match: 11. This CDR3 spans 16 amino acids. Germline CDR1 and CDR2: SGHVS and FQNEAQ. The CDR3 here is CASNNILGTGSYEQYF. CDR3 nucleotides: TGTGCCAGCAATAACATCCTCGGGACAGGCTCCTACGAGCAGTACTTC.